The source of this TCR beta chain is a study of T cell responses to AZD1222 COVID-19 vaccine. Notes on the study in general: Only a handful of AZD1222 recipients tested seropositive at baseline. Epitopes outside B.1.351 and B.1.1.7 mutated regions reportedly drew nearly half of spike TCRs. Clonal diversity may have been underestimated, and the donors were mostly white British, with more females than males.

Sequencing was performed with immunoSEQ multiplex PCR; in TCRdb, only in-frame clones are kept and a portion is missing. This table holds fewer than 140,000 clones, about 90% found once. V lost 1 base and J lost 5; bases outside the gene matches: 5. Germline V gene lookup returns CDR1 LGHNA and CDR2 YSLEER. There are 15 residues in the CDR3. Comment on this clone: Antigen: not known.

Combined were second doses at about 4 or about 12 weeks. The source was peripheral blood, collected 28 days after the second AZD1222 dose. This clonotype was obtained from an adult who received the AZD1222 COVID-19 vaccine. J is TRBJ1-2 and V is TRBV4-3; the match to TRBD1 covers 9 bases. In DNA, the CDR3 is TGCGCCAGCAGCCAAGCGGACAGGGGTGGTTATGGCTACACCTTC. Protein sequence: CASSQADRGGYGYTF.